This T cell receptor beta chain appears in the sequencing data of a study of OX40 agonist ivuxolimab in advanced cancers. Data came from immunoSEQ multiplex PCR; TCRdb stores just in-frame clones and leaves some out. Counted here are around 56,000 clones, roughly 88% occurring once; the ten biggest clones make up around 10%. Germline CDR1 SGDLS, CDR2 YYNGEE. The CDR3 length is 14 residues. V gave up 2 bases and J gave up 6 bases; unmatched junction bases: 7. If patients had autoimmune disease history or systemic immunosuppression, they were excluded. The chain links TRBV9 to TRBJ1-1; 7 nucleotides agree with TRBD1. This sequence was found in an adult with an advanced solid tumor such as melanoma, head and neck, liver or kidney cancer. This specimen consisted of CD4+ or CD8+ T cells sorted from blood, obtained in a trial of the OX40 agonist ivuxolimab. CDR3 bases: TGTGCCAGCAGCGTCCAACAGGGGATCTCTGAAGCTTTCTTT. Translation gives CASSVQQGISEAFF.